The rows below give T cell receptor beta chains drawn from one sample of a study of early T cells in non-severe SARS-CoV-2 infection. TCRdb called the 5' RACE reads again in MiXCR, with one record for every CDR3 protein. The top ten hold 4.2% of the sample, which has tens of thousands of distinct CDR3 sequences, approximately 10% seen once. Material: whole blood. The receptors stem from an adult who was a healthcare worker with PCR-confirmed SARS-CoV-2 infection or an uninfected control (not recorded which). Both conserved end residues are part of each CDR3. Fields, in order: CDR3 DNA, CDR3 protein, CDR3 length, J gene, clone size, D gene, V gene. The D gene is left open where the match is weak. The size field is filled for only some rows; it gives once, few, many or a size class.

CDR3nt: TGCAGCGCTATCCCACCCGACAGCTATGGCTACACCTTC; CDR3aa: CSAIPPDSYGYTF; len: 13; j_gene: TRBJ1-2; abundance: many; d_gene: .; v_gene: TRBV29-1
CDR3nt: TGTGCCAGCAGTGGGGGGCAGGGGAAGCGTAGCAATCAGCCCCAGCATTTT; CDR3aa: CASSGGQGKRSNQPQHF; len: 17; j_gene: TRBJ1-5; abundance: many; d_gene: .; v_gene: TRBV6-4
CDR3nt: TGTGCCAGCAGTGAATCGCCGGGACCAACCCTCCACTTT; CDR3aa: CASSESPGPTLHF; len: 13; j_gene: TRBJ1-6; abundance: few; d_gene: .; v_gene: TRBV6-1
CDR3nt: TGTGCCATCAGGGATGACAGGGATGCTTTCTTT; CDR3aa: CAIRDDRDAFF; len: 11; j_gene: TRBJ1-1; abundance: many; d_gene: TRBD1; v_gene: TRBV10-3
CDR3nt: TGTGCCAGCAGTTACGCGGGGGCGCGGAGTATGGGAAATGAGCAGTTCTTC; CDR3aa: CASSYAGARSMGNEQFF; len: 17; j_gene: TRBJ2-1; abundance: many; d_gene: .; v_gene: TRBV6-5
CDR3nt: TGTGCCAGTAGTATGTCCCTCGGGGGGCTCGGGTACAATGAGCAGTTCTTC; CDR3aa: CASSMSLGGLGYNEQFF; len: 17; j_gene: TRBJ2-1; abundance: .; d_gene: .; v_gene: TRBV19
CDR3nt: TGCGCCAGCGGACAGAACTCGAACACCGGGGAGCTGTTTTTT; CDR3aa: CASGQNSNTGELFF; len: 14; j_gene: TRBJ2-2; abundance: .; d_gene: .; v_gene: TRBV5-1
CDR3nt: TGTGCCAGCAGCTTAGACTACTATGGCTACACCTTC; CDR3aa: CASSLDYYGYTF; len: 12; j_gene: TRBJ1-2; abundance: .; d_gene: .; v_gene: TRBV7-9
CDR3nt: TGTGCCAGCAGCCTATCCCAGAGCTCCTATAATTCACCCCTCCACTTT; CDR3aa: CASSLSQSSYNSPLHF; len: 16; j_gene: TRBJ1-6; abundance: few; d_gene: .; v_gene: TRBV6-6
CDR3nt: TGTGCCAGCAGCCAAGATCACGGTAGCGGGGCCCTAGATACGCAGTATTTT; CDR3aa: CASSQDHGSGALDTQYF; len: 17; j_gene: TRBJ2-3; abundance: many; d_gene: TRBD2; v_gene: TRBV3-1
CDR3nt: TGTGCCAGCAGCGTAGCTACACTAGGGAATGAGCAGTTCTTC; CDR3aa: CASSVATLGNEQFF; len: 14; j_gene: TRBJ2-1; abundance: many; d_gene: .; v_gene: TRBV9
CDR3nt: TGTGCCAGCAGCAAACGCCCTCGGGGGAACACCGGGGAGCTGTTTTTT; CDR3aa: CASSKRPRGNTGELFF; len: 16; j_gene: TRBJ2-2; abundance: .; d_gene: .; v_gene: TRBV5-6
CDR3nt: TGTGCCAGCAGCTACGACAGGGGGCTCTACGAGCAGTACTTC; CDR3aa: CASSYDRGLYEQYF; len: 14; j_gene: TRBJ2-7; abundance: many; d_gene: TRBD1; v_gene: TRBV6-1
CDR3nt: TGTGCCAGCAGTTACTCAACTAGCGGGTACTACGAGCAGTACTTC; CDR3aa: CASSYSTSGYYEQYF; len: 15; j_gene: TRBJ2-7; abundance: few; d_gene: TRBD2; v_gene: TRBV6-5
CDR3nt: TGTGCCAGCAGCGCGACCACGACAGCTGGAAACACCATATATTTT; CDR3aa: CASSATTTAGNTIYF; len: 15; j_gene: TRBJ1-3; abundance: few; d_gene: .; v_gene: TRBV7-9
CDR3nt: TGCAGCGTAGGACTATCTCCCTACGAGCAGTACTTC; CDR3aa: CSVGLSPYEQYF; len: 12; j_gene: TRBJ2-7; abundance: many; d_gene: .; v_gene: TRBV29-1
CDR3nt: TGCAGCTTACTGAAGGGGGACGAGCAGTACTTC; CDR3aa: CSLLKGDEQYF; len: 11; j_gene: TRBJ2-7; abundance: few; d_gene: .; v_gene: TRBV29-1
CDR3nt: TGTGCCAGCAGCCAGAGACAAGAAACTAATGAAAAACTGTTTTTT; CDR3aa: CASSQRQETNEKLFF; len: 15; j_gene: TRBJ1-4; abundance: .; d_gene: .; v_gene: TRBV14
CDR3nt: TGCGCCAGCAGCTTGGTTTCAGGAAGCTCTGGAAACACCATATATTTT; CDR3aa: CASSLVSGSSGNTIYF; len: 16; j_gene: TRBJ1-3; abundance: few; d_gene: .; v_gene: TRBV5-1
CDR3nt: TGTGCCAGCAGTGAAGCGCTCGGGGGGCTACTAGCCAAAAACATTCAGTACTTC; CDR3aa: CASSEALGGLLAKNIQYF; len: 18; j_gene: TRBJ2-4; abundance: many; d_gene: .; v_gene: TRBV6-1
CDR3nt: TGTGCCAGCAGTTCGAGGGTCCATGAGCAGTTCTTC; CDR3aa: CASSSRVHEQFF; len: 12; j_gene: TRBJ2-1; abundance: many; d_gene: .; v_gene: TRBV6-2/TRBV6-3
CDR3nt: TGCAGTGTGAAGCGGGGACCTTCCACAGATACGCAGTATTTT; CDR3aa: CSVKRGPSTDTQYF; len: 14; j_gene: TRBJ2-3; abundance: .; d_gene: TRBD2; v_gene: TRBV20-1
CDR3nt: TGTGCCAGTGGGGCGGGAGCTGGGGCCAACGTCCTGACTTTC; CDR3aa: CASGAGAGANVLTF; len: 14; j_gene: TRBJ2-6; abundance: .; d_gene: TRBD2; v_gene: TRBV2
CDR3nt: TGTGCCAGCAGTTCCGGGACAGGGGTTCCAGATACGCAGTATTTT; CDR3aa: CASSSGTGVPDTQYF; len: 15; j_gene: TRBJ2-3; abundance: many; d_gene: TRBD1; v_gene: TRBV12-3/TRBV12-4
CDR3nt: TGTGCCAGCAGCAGAGGGGGTACGGACGACACTGAAGCTTTCTTT; CDR3aa: CASSRGGTDDTEAFF; len: 15; j_gene: TRBJ1-1; abundance: .; d_gene: .; v_gene: TRBV11-3
CDR3nt: TGCGCCAGCAGCTTGTCGGTTTGGGGACAGGGGCCAAGCTCCTATAATTCACCCCTCCACTTT; CDR3aa: CASSLSVWGQGPSSYNSPLHF; len: 21; j_gene: TRBJ1-6; abundance: many; d_gene: TRBD1; v_gene: TRBV5-1
CDR3nt: TGTGCCAGCAAAGACAGGGTGGGGACCGGGGAGCTGTTTTTT; CDR3aa: CASKDRVGTGELFF; len: 14; j_gene: TRBJ2-2; abundance: many; d_gene: TRBD1; v_gene: TRBV7-2
CDR3nt: TGTGCCAGCAGCATGATACTACGTGATACGCAGTATTTT; CDR3aa: CASSMILRDTQYF; len: 13; j_gene: TRBJ2-3; abundance: many; d_gene: .; v_gene: TRBV11-3
CDR3nt: TGTGCCAGCAGCTTGTTCCCACAGGGACTACCGGGACTAGCGGGAGAGGGGAGTAGGAATGAGCAGTTCTTC; CDR3aa: CASSLFPQGLPGLAGEGSRNEQFF; len: 24; j_gene: TRBJ2-1; abundance: .; d_gene: TRBD2; v_gene: TRBV5-4
CDR3nt: TGCGCCAGCAGTGATTGGGGGGCCCTAACGTACAATGAGCAGTTCTTC; CDR3aa: CASSDWGALTYNEQFF; len: 16; j_gene: TRBJ2-1; abundance: few; d_gene: .; v_gene: TRBV10-2
CDR3nt: TGTGCCAGCACCGGACTAGCGGGAGTATCTACCGGGGAGCTGTTTTTT; CDR3aa: CASTGLAGVSTGELFF; len: 16; j_gene: TRBJ2-2; abundance: many; d_gene: TRBD2; v_gene: TRBV27
CDR3nt: TGCAGCGTTGGGGACTCAGGGACTGGGGCCAACGTCCTGACTTTC; CDR3aa: CSVGDSGTGANVLTF; len: 15; j_gene: TRBJ2-6; abundance: many; d_gene: .; v_gene: TRBV29-1
CDR3nt: TGTGCCAGTAGTAGCCGGGACTCCCCCGGGGAGCTGTTTTTT; CDR3aa: CASSSRDSPGELFF; len: 14; j_gene: TRBJ2-2; abundance: many; d_gene: .; v_gene: TRBV19
CDR3nt: TGTGCCAGCAGTTTATCATCCGGCAGTAACTATGGCTACACCTTC; CDR3aa: CASSLSSGSNYGYTF; len: 15; j_gene: TRBJ1-2; abundance: many; d_gene: .; v_gene: TRBV27
CDR3nt: TGCGCCAGCAGCTTGGACAGGGGGGACACCGGGGAGCTGTTTTTT; CDR3aa: CASSLDRGDTGELFF; len: 15; j_gene: TRBJ2-2; abundance: few; d_gene: TRBD1; v_gene: TRBV5-1
CDR3nt: TGTGCCAGCAGTTTAAAGGGACAGGGGGCTGAAAAACTGTTTTTT; CDR3aa: CASSLKGQGAEKLFF; len: 15; j_gene: TRBJ1-4; abundance: many; d_gene: TRBD1; v_gene: TRBV27
CDR3nt: TGTGCCAGCTCTCCCACTTCGGGGCGCAGAAATGCCCTCCACTTT; CDR3aa: CASSPTSGRRNALHF; len: 15; j_gene: TRBJ1-6; abundance: .; d_gene: .; v_gene: TRBV18
CDR3nt: TGCAGTAGCTCGAGAGGAAGTGAGCAGTTCTTC; CDR3aa: CSSSRGSEQFF; len: 11; j_gene: TRBJ2-1; abundance: many; d_gene: .; v_gene: TRBV20-1
CDR3nt: TGCGCCAGCAGCAGGGACAGGGGGATTACCGGGGAGCTGTTTTTT; CDR3aa: CASSRDRGITGELFF; len: 15; j_gene: TRBJ2-2; abundance: .; d_gene: TRBD1; v_gene: TRBV5-1
CDR3nt: TGTGCCAGCAGCTTAGTATCTAGTAGCACAGATACGCAGTATTTT; CDR3aa: CASSLVSSSTDTQYF; len: 15; j_gene: TRBJ2-3; abundance: many; d_gene: .; v_gene: TRBV7-2
CDR3nt: TGTGCCACCAGTGATGTGGGGCAGTTCAATGAGCAGTTCTTC; CDR3aa: CATSDVGQFNEQFF; len: 14; j_gene: TRBJ2-1; abundance: .; d_gene: .; v_gene: TRBV24-1
CDR3nt: TGTGCCAGCAGCCCCGATTCACCCGGGACTAGCTTCCGCACAGATACGCAGTATTTT; CDR3aa: CASSPDSPGTSFRTDTQYF; len: 19; j_gene: TRBJ2-3; abundance: many; d_gene: TRBD2; v_gene: TRBV7-2
CDR3nt: TGTGCCAGCAAGACAGGAGACGCAACTAATGAAAAACTGTTTTTT; CDR3aa: CASKTGDATNEKLFF; len: 15; j_gene: TRBJ1-4; abundance: .; d_gene: .; v_gene: TRBV2
CDR3nt: TGTGCCAGCAGTTTAAAGGGACAGGGCAAGTTACCCCTCCACTTT; CDR3aa: CASSLKGQGKLPLHF; len: 15; j_gene: TRBJ1-6; abundance: many; d_gene: TRBD1; v_gene: TRBV12-3/TRBV12-4
CDR3nt: TGTGCCAGTAGGATGAGGGGGCGCGCGGGGAACTATGGCTACACCTTC; CDR3aa: CASRMRGRAGNYGYTF; len: 16; j_gene: TRBJ1-2; abundance: many; d_gene: TRBD1; v_gene: TRBV19
CDR3nt: TGTGCCAGCAGTCCCGGACTAGCCAGCACAGATACGCAGTATTTT; CDR3aa: CASSPGLASTDTQYF; len: 15; j_gene: TRBJ2-3; abundance: many; d_gene: TRBD2; v_gene: TRBV7-6
CDR3nt: TGCAGTGCATCCCGATGGGTGGGGCATGAGCAGTTCTTC; CDR3aa: CSASRWVGHEQFF; len: 13; j_gene: TRBJ2-1; abundance: .; d_gene: .; v_gene: TRBV20-1
CDR3nt: TGCAGTGCTAGTTTAAGGGGGGCGAAGGACACCGGGGAGCTGTTTTTT; CDR3aa: CSASLRGAKDTGELFF; len: 16; j_gene: TRBJ2-2; abundance: .; d_gene: .; v_gene: TRBV20-1
CDR3nt: TGTGCCAGCAGCTCCACCACGGGGGGCCTACGTCCCTTCTTTAGCACAGATACGCAGTATTTT; CDR3aa: CASSSTTGGLRPFFSTDTQYF; len: 21; j_gene: TRBJ2-3; abundance: many; d_gene: .; v_gene: TRBV7-9
CDR3nt: TGTGCCAGCAGCTTGGGGTCTACGAGCCAGTACTTC; CDR3aa: CASSLGSTSQYF; len: 12; j_gene: TRBJ2-5; abundance: few; d_gene: .; v_gene: TRBV7-2
CDR3nt: TGCAGCGTTGGTTCTAATGGGGAGCAGTACTTC; CDR3aa: CSVGSNGEQYF; len: 11; j_gene: TRBJ2-7; abundance: many; d_gene: .; v_gene: TRBV29-1
CDR3nt: TGTGCCAGCAGTTACGAGAATGAGCAGTTCTTC; CDR3aa: CASSYENEQFF; len: 11; j_gene: TRBJ2-1; abundance: many; d_gene: .; v_gene: TRBV6-2/TRBV6-3
CDR3nt: TGCAGTGCTAGAGTTTTAGTTACCGCTGAGCAGTTCTTC; CDR3aa: CSARVLVTAEQFF; len: 13; j_gene: TRBJ2-1; abundance: few; d_gene: .; v_gene: TRBV20-1
CDR3nt: TGTGCCAGCAGCGTAAGAGGCCAGGCCCACGAGCAGTACTTC; CDR3aa: CASSVRGQAHEQYF; len: 14; j_gene: TRBJ2-7; abundance: many; d_gene: .; v_gene: TRBV7-2
CDR3nt: TGCGCCAGCAGCTTTGACACCGGGGAGCTGTTTTTT; CDR3aa: CASSFDTGELFF; len: 12; j_gene: TRBJ2-2; abundance: few; d_gene: .; v_gene: TRBV5-1
CDR3nt: TGCAGTGCTTACGGGACTAGCGGATTCTACGAGCAGTACTTC; CDR3aa: CSAYGTSGFYEQYF; len: 14; j_gene: TRBJ2-7; abundance: many; d_gene: TRBD2; v_gene: TRBV20-1
CDR3nt: TGTGCCACCAGCAGAGACAGGCGGAACACTGAAGCTTTCTTT; CDR3aa: CATSRDRRNTEAFF; len: 14; j_gene: TRBJ1-1; abundance: .; d_gene: .; v_gene: TRBV15
CDR3nt: TGCGCCAGCGAGGACAGCTCGAACACCGGGGAGCTGTTTTTT; CDR3aa: CASEDSSNTGELFF; len: 14; j_gene: TRBJ2-2; abundance: many; d_gene: .; v_gene: TRBV5-1
CDR3nt: TGTGCCAGCTCACCACTGGGGGGCAGGCCGAACACCGGGGAGCTGTTTTTT; CDR3aa: CASSPLGGRPNTGELFF; len: 17; j_gene: TRBJ2-2; abundance: .; d_gene: .; v_gene: TRBV18
CDR3nt: TGTGCCAGCAGCGTGGACAGACGAATTAGCACAGATACGCAGTATTTT; CDR3aa: CASSVDRRISTDTQYF; len: 16; j_gene: TRBJ2-3; abundance: many; d_gene: .; v_gene: TRBV5-4